This TCR beta chain came from a study of T cell responses to AZD1222 COVID-19 vaccine. Study-wide context: Samples with a second dose at about 4 or about 12 weeks were pooled together. Broader study findings: Mostly white British, mostly female donors; authors suggested clonal diversity may be underestimated.

Some clones are missing from TCRdb's copy, which holds only in-frame ones; the method was immunoSEQ multiplex PCR. The table lists around 80,000 clones, approximately 91% of them singletons, with about a tenth in the top ten. Concerning this clone: No antigen is known for it.

V lost 4 bases and J lost 1, with 10 bases in between. The CDR3 is made up of 14 amino acids. Germline CDR1 is SGHTA and CDR2 is FQGNSA. The sequenced sample was peripheral blood, obtained on day 0 of AZD1222 vaccination. The genes are TRBV7-2 and TRBJ1-1, with D hard to call. The origin of this receptor is an adult in good health. DNA of the CDR3: TGTGCCAGCAGCTGGACTCAGCAGAACACTGAAGCTTTCTTT. It encodes CASSWTQQNTEAFF.